The 18 T cell receptor beta chains reported below all come from one sample, sequenced in a study of CD8 T cells in Susac syndrome. The RNA, roughly 0.45 to 1 ug, was put through reverse transcription using random hexamers. TCRdb ran MiXCR on the immunoSEQ multiplex PCR reads and lists one entry per CDR3 protein. The table lists 180,000 or so distinct CDR3 sequences, around 96% of them singletons, with 0.08% to 0.11% in the top ten. The sequencing input was CD4+ T cells from PBMCs. The source is a human donor in good health.

The chain employs TRBV7-6 and TRBJ2-5; 9 bases are shared with TRBD1. Germline CDR1 reads SGHVS; CDR2 reads FNYEAQ. This CDR3 spans 15 amino acids. Germline trimming cut 4 bases from V and 2 bases from J; bases unmatched to any gene: 5. In DNA form, the CDR3 reads TGTGCCAGCAGCTCTTACAGGGGGCGTCAAGAGACCCAGTACTTC. It specifies CASSSYRGRQETQYF. The whole variable domain, remainder taken from reference TRBV7-6 and TRBJ2-5, is GAGVSQSPRYKVTKRGQDVALRCDPISGHVSLYWYRQALGQGPEFLTYFNYEAQQDKSGLPNDRFSAERPEGSISTLTIQRTEQRDSAMYRCASSSYRGRQETQYFGPGTRLLVL.

The chain couples TRBV20-1 to TRBJ2-7; 14 bases fit TRBD2. The junction had 1 base not matched to a gene; V was cut back by 7 bases and J by 2 bases. The CDR3 totals 13 residues. CDR1 and CDR2 (germline): DFQATT, SNEGSKA (reference sequence). CDR3 bases: TGCAGTGTGACTAGCGGGAGGGCCTACGAGCAGTACTTC. This translates into CSVTSGRAYEQYF.

The CDR3 DNA reads TGCAGTGCGGCCCCTAGCGGAGGTGGGAACAATGAGCAGTTCTTC. It codes for CSAAPSGGGNNEQFF. V usage is TRBV20-1 and J usage is TRBJ2-1, with TRBD2 identical over 7 bases. Germline trimming cut 6 bases from V and 5 bases from J; bases unmatched to any gene: 13. The CDR3 length is 15 residues. CDR1 and CDR2 from the germline V gene are DFQATT and SNEGSKA (reference sequence).

The genes are TRBV5-1 and TRBJ2-5; 11 positions match TRBD2. The V gene end was trimmed by 5 bases and the J gene end by 5 bases; junction bases not matched to a gene: 5. The CDR3 totals 14 residues. The germline CDR1 and CDR2 sequences are SGHRS and YFSETQ. The CDR3 loop is CASRKTSGVETQYF. CDR3 DNA: TGCGCCAGCAGGAAGACTAGCGGGGTGGAGACCCAGTACTTC. The whole variable domain, remainder taken from reference TRBV5-1 and TRBJ2-5, is KAGVTQTPRYLIKTRGQQVTLSCSPISGHRSVSWYQQTPGQGLQFLFEYFSETQRNKGNFPGRFSGRQFSNSRSEMNVSTLELGDSALYLCASRKTSGVETQYFGPGTRLLVL.

J is TRBJ2-2 and V is TRBV12-3 or TRBV12-4; weak D call: TRBD2 (6 bases). There are 18 residues in the CDR3. The V end was cut by 1 base, the J end by 4 bases, with 19 bases between. CDR3 loop: CASSLGGNTGGSTGELFF. Written as DNA, the CDR3 is TGTGCCAGCAGTTTAGGGGGGAATACCGGGGGTTCCACCGGGGAGCTGTTTTTT.

J is TRBJ1-5 and V is TRBV4-2, with D unresolved. The CDR3 consists of 13 residues. Per the germline V gene, CDR1 is LGHNA and CDR2 is YNFKEQ. Deletions cut 0 bases from V and 7 bases from J, with 7 bases between. In DNA form, the CDR3 reads TGTGCCAGCAGCCAAGAAGTAAGGCAGCCCCAGCATTTT. This codes for CASSQEVRQPQHF.

V gene TRBV18 combines with J gene TRBJ1-5, with 7 positions matching TRBD1. V gave up 6 bases and J gave up 5 bases; unmatched junction bases: 7. The CDR3 is 14 amino acids. Looked up from germline, CDR1 is KGHSH and CDR2 is LQKENI. CDR3 in DNA: TGTGCCAGCTCCGCGACAGGGAGAGATCAGCCCCAGCATTTT. Amino acids: CASSATGRDQPQHF.

About this clonotype itself: The junction differs from germline at one of its ends, possibly a read error. The chain employs TRBV27 and TRBJ2-3; TRBD2 aligns across 9 bases. Germline V gene data show CDR1 as MNHEY and CDR2 as SMNVEV (reference sequence). The CDR3 extends over 17 amino acids. As DNA, the CDR3 is TGTGCCAGCAGTTTATCCCGCGGGAGGGCGTCCACATATACGCAGTATTTT. It encodes CASSLSRGRASTYTQYF.

This chain connects TRBV30 to TRBJ2-7, with TRBD1 matching 8 bases. The CDR3 runs 13 residues. Trimming took 4 bases from V and 2 from J; bases not matched to a gene: 4. CDR1 is GTSNPN, CDR2 SVGIG, per germline (reference sequence). In DNA form, the CDR3 reads TGTGCCTGGACACAGGGGGTGGCCTACGAGCAGTACTTC. The encoded protein is CAWTQGVAYEQYF.

The table lists this clonotype with a few counts. The chain recombines TRBV30 with TRBJ2-7; D unclear. The CDR3 is 11 residues long. From germline, CDR1 is GTSNPN and CDR2 SVGIG (reference sequence). V was clipped by 3 bases and J by 5 bases, with 8 bases between them. CDR3 region: CAWRHADEQYF. In nucleotides, the CDR3 is TGTGCCTGGAGACACGCGGACGAGCAGTACTTC. Supplemented by reference TRBV30 and TRBJ2-7, the full variable domain reads SQTIHQWPATLVQPVGSPLSLECTVEGTSNPNLYWYRQAAGRGLQLLFYSVGIGQISSEVPQNLSASRPQDRQFILSSKKLLLSDSGFYLCAWRHADEQYFGPGTRLTVT.

The V gene is TRBV9, the J gene TRBJ2-1; D may be TRBD2 (5 bases). CDR1 and CDR2 from the germline V gene are SGDLS and YYNGEE. CDR3 length: 13 residues. Trimming stripped 3 bases from V and 3 bases from J, with 7 bases between. The CDR3 DNA reads as TGTGCCAGCAGCGCCAGCGGCTACAATGAGCAGTTCTTC. It codes for CASSASGYNEQFF.

The chain couples TRBV7-2 to TRBJ2-1, with D perhaps matching TRBD2 (6 bases). CDR1 and CDR2 (germline): SGHTA, FQGNSA. Deletions cut 1 base from V and 2 bases from J, with 6 bases between. CDR3 length: 14 amino acids. CDR3 protein: CASSLGLAYNEQFF. The CDR3 coding sequence is TGTGCCAGCAGCTTAGGACTAGCCTACAATGAGCAGTTCTTC.

This sequence joins TRBV7-9 and TRBJ1-1; D not certain. V lost 3 bases to trimming and J lost 8 bases, with 7 bases between them. There are 11 residues in the CDR3. The germline gives CDR1 SEHNR, CDR2 FQNEAQ (reference sequence). Written as DNA, the CDR3 is TGTGCCAGCAGCTTTGGAAAGGAAGCTTTCTTT. Translating gives CASSFGKEAFF.

The chain recombines TRBV9 with TRBJ2-3, with 11 bases fitting TRBD2. With 0 bases clipped from V and 5 bases from J, the junction kept 14 bases outside the gene matches. Germline lookup yields CDR1 SGDLS and CDR2 YYNGEE. This CDR3 contains 19 residues. The chain's CDR3 is CASSVDVPSTSGSLDTQYF. CDR3 nucleotides: TGTGCCAGCAGCGTAGACGTCCCCAGCACTAGCGGGAGTTTAGATACGCAGTATTTT.

As DNA, the CDR3 is TGTGCCAGCACAGGGACTAGCGTAAACGAGCAGTACTTC. This sequence encodes CASTGTSVNEQYF. The chain combines TRBV25-1 with TRBJ2-7; 10 bases match TRBD2. The J segment lost 5 bases and the V segment lost 7 bases, leaving 5 bases of the junction unmatched. This CDR3 comprises 13 residues. Germline CDR1 reads MGHDK; CDR2 reads SYGVNS.

The rearrangement joins TRBV20-1 to TRBJ2-2; TRBD2 agrees at 15 bases. The CDR3 extends over 20 amino acids. The trim removed 3 bases at V and 5 bases at J, leaving 16 bases unmatched. Germline CDR1 and CDR2: DFQATT and SNEGSKA (reference sequence). CDR3 sequence (DNA): TGCAGTGCTAGTCCTTCAGGACTAGCGGGAGGGGCAGGGGGAACCGGGGAGCTGTTTTTT. Its protein product is CSASPSGLAGGAGGTGELFF.

This clonotype was picked up one time. The chain combines TRBV20-1 with TRBJ2-7; D is ambiguous. The length of the CDR3 is 13 residues. Germline V gene lookup returns CDR1 DFQATT and CDR2 SNEGSKA (reference sequence). V was shortened by 0 bases and J by 6 bases, with 12 bases between the two germline ends. The CDR3 sequence: CSARDPPPGEQYF. The CDR3 bases are TGCAGTGCTAGAGATCCCCCGCCCGGCGAGCAGTACTTC.

CDR3 amino acids: CASSTTTAQETQYF. The CDR3 DNA is TGCGCCAGCAGCACGACGACAGCCCAAGAGACCCAGTACTTC. The J gene is TRBJ2-5, the V gene TRBV5-1; maybe TRBD1 (5 bases). This CDR3 has 14 amino acids. Per germline, CDR1 SGHRS and CDR2 YFSETQ. V was shortened by 4 bases and J by 1 base, with 11 bases between the two germline ends.